This record covers a single T cell receptor beta chain. The sample comes from a study of blood T cell repertoires in COVID-19. During the 2 weeks before they entered the study, exposed participants had met someone with a PCR-confirmed or clinician-diagnosed COVID-19 case. Using immunoSEQ multiplex PCR, the repertoire was profiled, and TCRdb retains in-frame clones only, with some absent. The sample shows roughly 400,000 clones, 80% to 95% of them seen only once. The clonotype was recovered from a woman between 40 and 55 years old who had been exposed to COVID-19. The sample taken for sequencing was PBMCs or T cells enriched from blood (not recorded which).

CDR3: CASNPTGGSNTGELFF. In nucleotides, the CDR3 is TGTGCCAGTAATCCGACAGGGGGTTCGAACACCGGGGAGCTGTTTTTT. The chain uses TRBV19 and TRBJ2-2; 9 bases align to TRBD1. V was pared by 7 bases and J by 0 bases, with 6 bases of the junction left unmatched. The CDR3 spans 16 residues. CDR1 LNHDA and CDR2 SQIVND come from the germline V gene (reference sequence). Full variable domain (remainder filled in from reference TRBV19 and TRBJ2-2): DGGITQSPKYLFRKEGQNVTLSCEQNLNHDAMYWYRQDPGQGLRLIYYSQIVNDFQKGDIAEGYSVSREKKESFPLTVTSAQKNPTAFYLCASNPTGGSNTGELFFGEGSRLTVL.